This T cell receptor (beta chain) is drawn from a study of T cells after yellow fever vaccination. Template switching by 5'RACE produced TCR cDNA, adding a universal primer site and UMIs. MiXCR, run by TCRdb on the 5' RACE reads, gives a single entry per CDR3 protein. The data contain fewer than 400,000 distinct CDR3 sequences, roughly 10% of them seen just once; the ten biggest clones take up over 3%. Study-wide points: Clonotypes shared by both compartments, CD4 and CD8, made up a small share. Compared with primary, the secondary response was weaker and peaked at day 5, not 15. Repertoires obtained by FACS sorting could include abundant clonotypes that entered as contaminants from the bulk population.

This clonotype was detected a few times. Antigen specificity is unknown. V lost 1 base and J lost 1, with 5 bases in between. The CDR3 length is 14 residues. CDR1 is SGHAT, CDR2 FQNNGV, per germline. Material: CD4+ T cells sorted from PBMCs, obtained 45 days after the yellow fever booster vaccination. The origin of this receptor is a man aged 18-30 years who received the YFV17D yellow fever vaccine. The chain recombines TRBV11-2 with TRBJ2-1; D is unresolved. CDR3 coding DNA: TGTGCCAGCAGCTTAGTACCGTCCTACAATGAGCAGTTCTTC. It codes for CASSLVPSYNEQFF. Full variable domain (rest looked up from reference TRBV11-2 and TRBJ2-1): EAGVAQSPRYKIIEKRQSVAFWCNPISGHATLYWYQQILGQGPKLLIQFQNNGVVDDSQLPKDRFSAERLKGVDSTLKIQPAKLEDSAVYLCASSLVPSYNEQFFGPGTRLTVL.